A selection of T cell receptor beta chains follows, all from one sample in a study of blood T cell repertoires in COVID-19. The assay was immunoSEQ multiplex PCR, and TCRdb's table has in-frame clones only and misses some. Among about 62,000 clones, around 87% were seen once, and the ten largest hold 18%. The sample was peripheral blood. The receptors were sampled from an older woman with COVID-19, enrolled during active disease. Both conserved end residues are part of each CDR3. The D gene is left open where the match is weak. The size field is filled for only some rows; it gives once, few, many or a size class.

v_gene	abundance	d_gene	j_gene	CDR3aa	CDR3nt
TRBV7-3	.	.	TRBJ2-7	CASSLGRDYEQYF	TGTGCCAGCAGCTTAGGCAGGGACTACGAGCAGTACTTC
TRBV24-1	.	.	TRBJ2-3	CATSDLGRDSSTDTQYF	TGTGCCACCAGTGATTTGGGGCGGGACTCTAGCACAGATACGCAGTATTTT
TRBV10-1	few	TRBD2	TRBJ2-3	CASSEGTSVATDTQYF	TGCGCCAGCAGTGAGGGCACTAGCGTTGCGACAGATACGCAGTATTTT
TRBV21-1	.	.	TRBJ2-2	CASSKTLQGARTGELFF	TGTGCCAGCAGCAAAACCCTACAGGGGGCGCGGACCGGGGAGCTGTTTTTT
TRBV4-3	once	.	TRBJ2-7	CASSQGLWLRDGSPYEQYF	TGCGCCAGCAGCCAAGGACTGTGGCTCAGGGATGGCTCTCCCTACGAGCAGTACTTC
TRBV11-2	.	.	TRBJ1-1	CASSLRFGRETEAFF	TGTGCCAGCAGCTTAAGGTTTGGAAGGGAGACTGAAGCTTTCTTT
TRBV19	.	.	TRBJ1-1	CASSIALGFNTEAFF	TGTGCCAGTAGTATAGCCCTCGGTTTTAACACTGAAGCTTTCTTT
TRBV10-3	once	TRBD2	TRBJ2-3	CAISGTSGSTDTQYF	TGTGCCATCAGTGGAACTAGCGGGAGCACAGATACGCAGTATTTT
TRBV11-1	.	.	TRBJ2-3	CASSPILRERDTQYF	TGTGCCAGCAGCCCCATCCTCCGGGAGCGCGATACGCAGTATTTT
TRBV2	.	.	TRBJ1-4	CASSTGPSGELFF	TGTGCCAGCAGCACAGGGCCCTCAGGGGAACTGTTTTTT
TRBV7-9	once	TRBD2	TRBJ2-7	CASSPHGTSGTSYEQYF	TGTGCCAGCAGCCCCCACGGGACTAGCGGGACCTCCTACGAGCAGTACTTC
TRBV20-1	.	TRBD1	TRBJ2-7	CSAAGQEEQYF	TGCAGTGCGGCGGGACAGGAGGAGCAGTACTTC
TRBV28	.	.	TRBJ1-2	CASRAGRSNYGYTF	TGTGCCAGCAGGGCCGGGAGATCTAACTATGGCTACACCTTC
TRBV29-1	.	.	TRBJ1-3	CSVGLSSGNTIYF	TGCAGCGTTGGCCTAAGCTCTGGAAACACCATATATTTT
TRBV2	.	TRBD2	TRBJ2-7	CASSGESLAGPYF	TGTGCCAGCAGTGGGGAATCACTAGCGGGGCCTTACTTC
TRBV5-6	.	.	TRBJ2-5	CASSLPLKETQYF	TGTGCCAGCAGCTTGCCACTAAAAGAGACCCAGTACTTC
TRBV9	.	TRBD2	TRBJ2-1	CASSPWTSGSYNEQFF	TGTGCCAGCAGCCCCTGGACTAGCGGGAGCTACAATGAGCAGTTCTTC
TRBV19	.	.	TRBJ2-3	CATRNLASSTDTQYF	TGTGCCACCCGGAATCTAGCATCCAGCACAGATACGCAGTATTTT
TRBV28	few	.	TRBJ1-2	CALARDAQGPGGYTF	TGTGCCCTCGCCCGGGACGCACAGGGCCCTGGTGGCTACACCTTC
TRBV3-1/TRBV3-2	.	.	TRBJ2-3	CASSQMRSTDTQYF	TGTGCCAGCAGCCAAATGCGTAGCACAGATACGCAGTATTTT
TRBV24-1	.	TRBD1	TRBJ2-7	CATRDRVYEQYF	TGTGCCACCCGGGACAGGGTCTACGAGCAGTACTTC
TRBV15	.	TRBD1	TRBJ1-5	CATGRQGAYNQPQHF	TGTGCCACAGGAAGACAGGGGGCTTACAATCAGCCCCAGCATTTT
TRBV9	.	.	TRBJ1-6	CASSVELRGDNSPLHF	TGTGCCAGCAGCGTAGAGTTACGGGGGGACAATTCACCCCTCCACTTT
TRBV19	.	.	TRBJ1-1	CASSQYDRLNTEAFF	TGTGCCAGTAGTCAGTACGACAGGCTGAACACTGAAGCTTTCTTT
TRBV6-2/TRBV6-3	.	TRBD1	TRBJ2-7	CASSSGTGTYEQYF	TGTGCCAGCAGCTCCGGGACAGGGACCTACGAGCAGTACTTC
TRBV19	.	.	TRBJ1-5	CASSRRGDSNQPQHF	TGTGCCAGTAGTCGGAGGGGCGATAGCAATCAGCCCCAGCATTTT
TRBV5-1	once	TRBD1	TRBJ1-5	CASSTGTGQGQPQHF	TGCGCCAGCAGCACCGGGACAGGGCAGGGGCAGCCCCAGCATTTT
TRBV5-8	.	.	TRBJ2-1	CASSAFVGNYNEQFF	TGTGCCAGCAGCGCATTCGTGGGCAACTACAATGAGCAGTTCTTC
TRBV29-1	.	.	TRBJ2-7	CSVTRLDEQYF	TGCAGCGTTACCCGACTAGACGAGCAGTACTTC
TRBV12-5	once	TRBD2	TRBJ2-1	CASGLVDGRARNEQFF	TGTGCTAGTGGTTTGGTCGATGGGAGGGCACGGAATGAGCAGTTCTTC
TRBV27	.	TRBD1	TRBJ1-6	CASSFRSGGYNSPLHF	TGTGCCAGCAGTTTCAGGTCAGGGGGCTATAATTCACCCCTCCACTTT
TRBV10-2	.	.	TRBJ1-2	CASSQGNYGYTF	TGCGCCAGCAGCCAGGGAAACTATGGCTACACCTTC
TRBV10-2	.	.	TRBJ1-4	CASSQGSNEKLFF	TGCGCCAGCAGCCAGGGGTCTAATGAAAAACTGTTTTTT
TRBV6-1	.	.	TRBJ2-5	CASSEVGGRGQETQYF	TGTGCCAGCAGTGAAGTTGGGGGCAGGGGACAAGAGACCCAGTACTTC
TRBV30	.	.	TRBJ1-3	CAWSVSSFSGNTIYF	TGTGCCTGGAGTGTTAGTTCGTTCTCTGGAAACACCATATATTTT
TRBV11-3	.	.	TRBJ2-3	CASSPSVVSGGDTQYF	TGTGCCAGCAGCCCATCGGTCGTGTCAGGGGGGGATACGCAGTATTTT
TRBV6-4	.	TRBD2	TRBJ2-5	CASSFLAGAIETQYF	TGTGCCAGCAGTTTTCTAGCGGGGGCCATAGAGACCCAGTACTTC
TRBV20-1	.	.	TRBJ1-5	CSASNTNSNQPQHF	TGCAGTGCTAGTAACACCAATAGCAATCAGCCCCAGCATTTT
TRBV19	once	.	TRBJ1-1	CASSPTPGNTEAFF	TGTGCCAGTAGTCCCACCCCCGGGAACACTGAAGCTTTCTTT
TRBV30	.	.	TRBJ1-4	CAWRNEDPRLFF	TGTGCCTGGAGAAATGAGGATCCCAGACTGTTTTTT
TRBV2	.	TRBD2	TRBJ2-1	CAANSGTSEYNEQFF	TGTGCCGCGAACTCCGGGACTAGCGAGTACAATGAGCAGTTCTTC
TRBV7-2	.	.	TRBJ2-1	CASNSAGREQFF	TGTGCCAGCAACTCGGCGGGGAGGGAGCAGTTCTTC
TRBV18	.	TRBD1	TRBJ2-2	CASSRDRGSTGELFF	TGTGCCAGCTCACGGGACAGGGGTAGCACCGGGGAGCTGTTTTTT
TRBV11-2	once	.	TRBJ2-3	CASSLQGTDTQYF	TGTGCCAGCAGCTTACAGGGCACAGATACGCAGTATTTT
TRBV5-1	once	.	TRBJ2-7	CASSLGDKIHEQYF	TGCGCCAGCAGCTTGGGGGACAAGATACACGAGCAGTACTTC